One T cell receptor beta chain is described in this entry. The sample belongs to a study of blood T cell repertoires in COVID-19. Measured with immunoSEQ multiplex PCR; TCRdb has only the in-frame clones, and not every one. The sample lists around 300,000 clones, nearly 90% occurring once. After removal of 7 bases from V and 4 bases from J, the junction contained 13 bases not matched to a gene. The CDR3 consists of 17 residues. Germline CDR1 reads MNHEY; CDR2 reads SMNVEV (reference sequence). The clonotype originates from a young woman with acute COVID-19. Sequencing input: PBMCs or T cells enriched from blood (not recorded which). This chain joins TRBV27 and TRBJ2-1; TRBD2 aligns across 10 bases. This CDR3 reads CASTPNGLAAPYNEQFF. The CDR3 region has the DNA TGTGCCAGCACTCCTAATGGACTAGCGGCCCCTTACAATGAGCAGTTCTTC.